Listed below are T cell receptor beta chains from one sample, sequenced in a study of T cell responses to AZD1222 COVID-19 vaccine. Using immunoSEQ multiplex PCR, the repertoire was profiled, and TCRdb retains in-frame clones only, with some absent. The profile shows approximately 120,000 clones, approximately 86% of them singletons. Sequences were derived from peripheral blood, sampled on day 0 of AZD1222 vaccination. Receptor source: an adult in good health. Both conserved end residues are part of each CDR3. D genes are given only for firm matches. Expanded clones get a size class; other rows say once, few or many, or leave the size out.

clone size,J gene,D gene,V gene,CDR3 protein,CDR3 DNA
NA,TRBJ2-4,NA,TRBV11-2,CASSLTKSSTLNIQYF,TGTGCCAGCAGCTTGACCAAGTCCTCCACCTTAAACATTCAGTACTTC
once,TRBJ2-3,TRBD1,TRBV6-5,CASSYRQGGTDTQYF,TGTGCCAGCAGTTACAGACAGGGGGGGACAGATACGCAGTATTTT
NA,TRBJ1-1,NA,TRBV29-1,CSVDGGGTEAFF,TGCAGCGTTGACGGTGGCGGGACTGAAGCTTTCTTT
NA,TRBJ1-4,NA,TRBV5-5,CASSLSAENEKLFF,TGTGCCAGCAGCTTGTCGGCCGAAAATGAAAAACTGTTTTTT
NA,TRBJ2-2,NA,TRBV5-1,CASSPFGVSGELFF,TGCGCCAGCAGTCCTTTTGGGGTGTCCGGGGAGCTGTTTTTT
NA,TRBJ2-5,TRBD1,TRBV24-1,CATSEYGTAGRETQYF,TGTGCCACCAGTGAATACGGGACAGCCGGCAGGGAGACCCAGTACTTC
NA,TRBJ2-6,TRBD1,TRBV4-1,CASSQRQGARGANVLTF,TGCGCCAGCAGCCAACGACAGGGGGCGCGAGGGGCCAACGTCCTGACTTTC
NA,TRBJ1-1,TRBD1,TRBV28,CASRPTDRGGTEAFF,TGTGCCAGCAGGCCTACAGACAGGGGCGGGACTGAAGCTTTCTTT
NA,TRBJ2-1,TRBD1,TRBV3-1/TRBV3-2,CASSQFSGTEYNEQFF,TGTGCCAGCAGCCAGTTCTCCGGGACAGAGTACAATGAGCAGTTCTTC
NA,TRBJ2-3,NA,TRBV27,CASSFQRGDTQYF,TGTGCCAGCAGTTTCCAACGGGGAGATACGCAGTATTTT
NA,TRBJ2-1,NA,TRBV18,CASSGRGDPDPGGEQFF,TGTGCCAGCTCAGGCCGTGGGGACCCCGACCCCGGGGGCGAGCAGTTCTTC
NA,TRBJ2-5,TRBD2,TRBV6-5,CASSLTSGELETQYF,TGTGCCAGCAGCCTGACTAGCGGGGAACTAGAGACCCAGTACTTC
NA,TRBJ1-2,NA,TRBV2,CASKGSLLSYGYTF,TGTGCCAGCAAGGGCAGTTTGCTAAGCTATGGCTACACCTTC
NA,TRBJ2-6,NA,TRBV6-2/TRBV6-3,CASSYWPLSGGANVLTF,TGTGCCAGCAGTTACTGGCCCCTCAGTGGTGGGGCCAACGTCCTGACTTTC
NA,TRBJ2-3,TRBD2,TRBV28,CASSLLGLAGSTDTQYF,TGTGCCAGCAGTTTACTTGGGCTAGCGGGAAGCACAGATACGCAGTATTTT
NA,TRBJ2-5,NA,TRBV11-3,CASSLSQGETQYF,TGTGCCAGCAGCCTCTCACAGGGAGAGACCCAGTACTTC
NA,TRBJ1-5,TRBD1,TRBV2,CASSEAGTGQNQPQHF,TGTGCCAGCAGTGAAGCTGGGACAGGGCAGAATCAGCCCCAGCATTTT
NA,TRBJ1-5,TRBD1,TRBV28,CASSYGTGVQPQHF,TGTGCCAGCAGTTATGGGACAGGGGTTCAGCCCCAGCATTTT
NA,TRBJ2-7,TRBD2,TRBV9,CASSPGTSGRALEQYF,TGTGCCAGCAGCCCCGGGACTAGCGGGAGGGCTCTCGAGCAGTACTTC
once,TRBJ1-3,NA,TRBV18,CASSPNRGGNTIYF,TGTGCCAGCTCACCGAACCGGGGTGGAAACACCATATATTTT
once,TRBJ2-5,TRBD1,TRBV3-1/TRBV3-2,CACRLTGVYETQYF,TGTGCCTGCCGCCTGACAGGGGTATACGAGACCCAGTACTTC
NA,TRBJ2-1,TRBD2,TRBV27,CASSPQTSGRARVGNEQFF,TGTGCCAGCAGTCCACAGACTAGCGGGAGGGCCCGAGTGGGGAATGAGCAGTTCTTC
NA,TRBJ1-2,NA,TRBV27,CASSSSRRMGTNYGYTF,TGTGCCAGCAGTTCCTCGCGGCGTATGGGTACTAACTATGGCTACACCTTC
once,TRBJ1-5,NA,TRBV4-2,CASSQGRGLHLINQPQHF,TGTGCCAGCAGCCAGGGCAGGGGCCTCCACCTTATCAATCAGCCCCAGCATTTT
NA,TRBJ2-5,TRBD1,TRBV24-1,CATSDSRDRVGETQYF,TGTGCCACCAGTGATAGCCGGGACAGGGTTGGAGAGACCCAGTACTTC